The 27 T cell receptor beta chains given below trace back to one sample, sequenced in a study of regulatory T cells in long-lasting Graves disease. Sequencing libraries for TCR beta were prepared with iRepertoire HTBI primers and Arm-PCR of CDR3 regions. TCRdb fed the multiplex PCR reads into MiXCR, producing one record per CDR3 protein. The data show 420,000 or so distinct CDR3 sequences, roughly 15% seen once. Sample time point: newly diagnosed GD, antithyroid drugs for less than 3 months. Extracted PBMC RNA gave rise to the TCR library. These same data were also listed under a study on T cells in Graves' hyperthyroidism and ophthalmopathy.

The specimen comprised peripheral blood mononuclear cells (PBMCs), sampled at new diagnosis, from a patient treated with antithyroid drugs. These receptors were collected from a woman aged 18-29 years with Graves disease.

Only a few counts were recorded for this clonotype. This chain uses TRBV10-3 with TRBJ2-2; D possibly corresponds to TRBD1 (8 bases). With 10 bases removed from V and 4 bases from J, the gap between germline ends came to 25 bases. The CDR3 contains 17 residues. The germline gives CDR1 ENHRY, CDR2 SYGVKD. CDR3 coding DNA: TGTGCCACGGTGGGACAGGCGGCGGGAGCGGGCACCGGGGAGCTGTTTTTT. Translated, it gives CATVGQAAGAGTGELFF.

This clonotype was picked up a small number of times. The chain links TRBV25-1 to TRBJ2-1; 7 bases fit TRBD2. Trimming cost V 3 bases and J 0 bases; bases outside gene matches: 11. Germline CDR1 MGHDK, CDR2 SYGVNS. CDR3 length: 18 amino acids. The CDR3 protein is CASSDPPGAGHSYNEQFF. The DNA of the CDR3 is TGTGCCAGCAGTGATCCTCCCGGAGCGGGGCACTCCTACAATGAGCAGTTCTTC.

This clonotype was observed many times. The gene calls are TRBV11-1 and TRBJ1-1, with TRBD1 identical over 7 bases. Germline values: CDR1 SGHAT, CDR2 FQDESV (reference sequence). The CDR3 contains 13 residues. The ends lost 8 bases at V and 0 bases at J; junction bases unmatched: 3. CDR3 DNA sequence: TGTGCCAGCGGGGACAGTATGAACACTGAAGCTTTCTTT. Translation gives CASGDSMNTEAFF. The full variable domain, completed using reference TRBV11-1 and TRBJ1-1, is EAEVAQSPRYKITEKSQAVAFWCDPISGHATLYWYRQILGQGPELLVQFQDESVVDDSQLPKDRFSAERLKGVDSTLKIQPAELGDSAMYLCASGDSMNTEAFFGQGTRLTVV.

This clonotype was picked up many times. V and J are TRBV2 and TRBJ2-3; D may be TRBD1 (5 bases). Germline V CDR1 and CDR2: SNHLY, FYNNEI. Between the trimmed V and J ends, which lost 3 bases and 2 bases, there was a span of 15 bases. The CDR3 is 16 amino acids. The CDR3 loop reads CASSEVGPGYTDTQYF. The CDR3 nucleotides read TGTGCCAGCAGTGAGGTGGGGCCAGGCTACACAGATACGCAGTATTTT. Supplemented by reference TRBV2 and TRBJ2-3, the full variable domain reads EPEVTQTPSHQVTQMGQEVILRCVPISNHLYFYWYRQILGQKVEFLVSFYNNEISEKSEIFDDQFSVERPDGSNFTLKIRSTKLEDSAMYFCASSEVGPGYTDTQYFGPGTRLTVL.

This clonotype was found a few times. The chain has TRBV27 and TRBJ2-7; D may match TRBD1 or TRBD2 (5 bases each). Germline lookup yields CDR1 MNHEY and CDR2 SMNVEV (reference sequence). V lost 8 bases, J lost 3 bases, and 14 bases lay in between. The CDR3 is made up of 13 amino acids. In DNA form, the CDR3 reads TGTGCCAGCCGGTCGAGGGGTCACTACGAGCAGTACTTC. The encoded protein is CASRSRGHYEQYF.

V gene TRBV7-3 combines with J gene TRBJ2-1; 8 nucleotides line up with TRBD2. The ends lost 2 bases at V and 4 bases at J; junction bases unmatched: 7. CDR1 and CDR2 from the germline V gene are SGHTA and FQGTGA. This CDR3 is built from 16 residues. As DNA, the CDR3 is TGTGCCAGCAGCTTATCTTTAGCGGGAAAGTACAATGAGCAGTTCTTC. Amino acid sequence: CASSLSLAGKYNEQFF.

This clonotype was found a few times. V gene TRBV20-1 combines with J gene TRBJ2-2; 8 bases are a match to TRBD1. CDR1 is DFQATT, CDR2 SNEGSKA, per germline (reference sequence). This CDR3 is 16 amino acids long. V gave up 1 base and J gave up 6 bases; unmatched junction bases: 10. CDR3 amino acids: CSARGPGQATAGELFF. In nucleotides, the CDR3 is TGCAGTGCTAGAGGCCCGGGACAGGCGACAGCCGGGGAGCTGTTTTTT.

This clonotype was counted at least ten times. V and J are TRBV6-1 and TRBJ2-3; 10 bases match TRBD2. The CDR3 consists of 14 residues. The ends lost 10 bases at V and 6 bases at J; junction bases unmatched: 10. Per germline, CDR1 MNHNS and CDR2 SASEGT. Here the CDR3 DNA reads TGTGCCACCCGACCGGGACTAGCGTTGGATACGCAGTATTTT. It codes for CATRPGLALDTQYF.

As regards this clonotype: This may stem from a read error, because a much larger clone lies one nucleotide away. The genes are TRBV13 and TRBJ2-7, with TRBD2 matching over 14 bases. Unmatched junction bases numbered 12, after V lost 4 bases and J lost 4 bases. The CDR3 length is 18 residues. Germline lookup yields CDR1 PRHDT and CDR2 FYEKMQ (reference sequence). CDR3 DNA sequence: TGTGCCAGCAGCTACGCAAAAACGGGACTAGCGGGAGAGTACGAGCAGTACTTC. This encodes CASSYAKTGLAGEYEQYF.

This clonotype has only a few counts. The CDR3 coding sequence is TGCGCCAGCAGCTTGATCCCCAGCGGGAGTGGGGCAGAGACCCAGTACTTC. Its translation is CASSLIPSGSGAETQYF. V is TRBV5-1 and J is TRBJ2-5, with TRBD2 matching over 8 bases. Germline trimming cut 1 base from V and 4 bases from J; bases unmatched to any gene: 12. The CDR3 extends over 17 amino acids. Germline V gene lookup returns CDR1 SGHRS and CDR2 YFSETQ.

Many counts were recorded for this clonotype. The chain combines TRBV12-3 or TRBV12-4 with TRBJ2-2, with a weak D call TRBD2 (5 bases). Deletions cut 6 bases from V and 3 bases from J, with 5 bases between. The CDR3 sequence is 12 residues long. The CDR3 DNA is TGTGCCAGCAGCGGGGACACCGGGGAGCTGTTTTTT. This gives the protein CASSGDTGELFF.

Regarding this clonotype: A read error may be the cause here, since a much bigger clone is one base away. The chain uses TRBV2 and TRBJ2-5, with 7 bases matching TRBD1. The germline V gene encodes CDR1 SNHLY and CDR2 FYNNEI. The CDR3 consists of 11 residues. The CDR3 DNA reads TGTGCCAGCAGTGCCCGACAGGGCGGTGACTTC. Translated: CASSARQGGDF.

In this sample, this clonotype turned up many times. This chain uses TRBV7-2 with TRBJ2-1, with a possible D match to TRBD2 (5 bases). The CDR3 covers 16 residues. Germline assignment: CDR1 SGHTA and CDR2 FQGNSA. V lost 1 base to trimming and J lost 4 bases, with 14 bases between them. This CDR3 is CASSLVSGGGYNEQFF. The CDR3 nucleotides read TGTGCCAGCAGCTTAGTAAGCGGTGGTGGTTACAATGAGCAGTTCTTC.

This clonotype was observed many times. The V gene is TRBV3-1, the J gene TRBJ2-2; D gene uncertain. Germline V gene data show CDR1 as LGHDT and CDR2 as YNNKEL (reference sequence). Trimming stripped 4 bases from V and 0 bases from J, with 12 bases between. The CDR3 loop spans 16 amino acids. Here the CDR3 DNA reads TGTGCCAGCAGCCCCCGGACGCGCGCGAACACCGGGGAGCTGTTTTTT. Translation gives CASSPRTRANTGELFF. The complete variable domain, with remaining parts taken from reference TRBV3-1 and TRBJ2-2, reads DTAVSQTPKYLVTQMGNDKSIKCEQNLGHDTMYWYKQDSKKFLKIMFSYNNKELIINETVPNRFSPKSPDKAHLNLHINSLELGDSAVYFCASSPRTRANTGELFFGEGSRLTVL.

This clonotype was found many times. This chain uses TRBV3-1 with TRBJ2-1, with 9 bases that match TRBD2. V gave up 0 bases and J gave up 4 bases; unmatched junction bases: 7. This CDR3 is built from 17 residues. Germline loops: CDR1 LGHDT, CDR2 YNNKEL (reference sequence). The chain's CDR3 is CASSQEETSGPYNEQFF. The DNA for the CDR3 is TGTGCCAGCAGCCAAGAGGAAACTAGCGGGCCATACAATGAGCAGTTCTTC.

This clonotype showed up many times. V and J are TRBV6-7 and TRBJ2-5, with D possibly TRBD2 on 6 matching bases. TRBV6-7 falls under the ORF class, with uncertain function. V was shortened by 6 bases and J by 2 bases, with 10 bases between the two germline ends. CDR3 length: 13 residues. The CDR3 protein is CASRRENQETQYF. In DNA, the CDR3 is TGTGCCAGCAGGCGGGAAAATCAAGAGACCCAGTACTTC.

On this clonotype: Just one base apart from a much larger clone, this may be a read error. The CDR3, as DNA: TGCAATGCTAGAGTGGCTCAGTCGGCCTACGAGCAGTACTTC. Residues: CNARVAQSAYEQYF. The V and J genes are TRBV20-1 and TRBJ2-7, with D unclear. This CDR3 contains 14 residues. CDR1 and CDR2 (germline): DFQATT, SNEGSKA (reference sequence).

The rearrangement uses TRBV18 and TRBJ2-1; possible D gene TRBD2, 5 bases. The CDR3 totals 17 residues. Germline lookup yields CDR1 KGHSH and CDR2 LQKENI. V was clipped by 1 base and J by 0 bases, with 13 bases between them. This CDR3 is CASSPRILGGSYNEQFF. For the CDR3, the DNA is TGTGCCAGCTCACCACGGATACTAGGAGGCTCCTACAATGAGCAGTTCTTC.

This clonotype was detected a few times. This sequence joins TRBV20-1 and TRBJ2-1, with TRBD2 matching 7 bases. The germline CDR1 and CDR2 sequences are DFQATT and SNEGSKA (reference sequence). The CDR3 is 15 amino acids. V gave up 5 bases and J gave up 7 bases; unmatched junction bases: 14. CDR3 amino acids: CSAPWGGGPLNEQFF. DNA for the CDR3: TGCAGTGCTCCATGGGGGGGAGGGCCGTTGAATGAGCAGTTCTTC.

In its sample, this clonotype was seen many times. The CDR3 is CASTYLGLAGGYEQFF. CDR3 in DNA: TGTGCCAGCACCTACCTGGGACTAGCGGGAGGTTATGAGCAGTTCTTC. The J gene is TRBJ2-1, the V gene TRBV28; 15 nucleotides align to TRBD2. The length of the CDR3 is 16 residues. Per the germline V gene, CDR1 is MDHEN and CDR2 is SYDVKM. Unmatched junction bases numbered 9, after V lost 7 bases and J lost 8 bases. The full variable domain, completed using reference TRBV28 and TRBJ2-1, is DVKVTQSSRYLVKRTGEKVFLECVQDMDHENMFWYRQDPGLGLRLIYFSYDVKMKEKGDIPEGYSVSREKKERFSLILESASTNQTSMYLCASTYLGLAGGYEQFFGPGTRLTVL.

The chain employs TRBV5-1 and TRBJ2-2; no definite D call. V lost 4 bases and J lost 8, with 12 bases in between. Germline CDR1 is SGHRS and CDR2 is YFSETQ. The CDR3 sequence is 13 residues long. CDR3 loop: CASSPQARGELFF. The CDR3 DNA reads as TGCGCCAGCAGCCCCCAGGCGCGGGGGGAGCTGTTTTTT.

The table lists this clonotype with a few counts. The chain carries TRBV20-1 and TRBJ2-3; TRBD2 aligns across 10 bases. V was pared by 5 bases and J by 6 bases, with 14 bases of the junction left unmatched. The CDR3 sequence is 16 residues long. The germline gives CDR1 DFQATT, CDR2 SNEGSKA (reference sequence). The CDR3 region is CSAGGWLAGVGDTQYF. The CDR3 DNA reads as TGCAGTGCTGGGGGATGGCTAGCGGGAGTCGGGGATACGCAGTATTTT.

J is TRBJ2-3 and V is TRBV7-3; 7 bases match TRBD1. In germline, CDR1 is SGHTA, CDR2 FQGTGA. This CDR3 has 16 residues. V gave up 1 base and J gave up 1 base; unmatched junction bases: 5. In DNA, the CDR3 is TGTGCCAGCAGCTTAATCGCAGGGGGACGCACAGATACGCAGTATTTT. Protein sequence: CASSLIAGGRTDTQYF.

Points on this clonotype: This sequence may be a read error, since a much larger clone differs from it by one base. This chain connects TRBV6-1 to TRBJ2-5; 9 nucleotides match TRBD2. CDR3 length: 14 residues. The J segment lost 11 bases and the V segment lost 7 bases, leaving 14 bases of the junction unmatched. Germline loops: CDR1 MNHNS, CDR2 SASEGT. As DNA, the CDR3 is TGTGCCAGCATCGGGACTAGCAGGGGCAATGAGCAGTACTTC. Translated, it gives CASIGTSRGNEQYF.

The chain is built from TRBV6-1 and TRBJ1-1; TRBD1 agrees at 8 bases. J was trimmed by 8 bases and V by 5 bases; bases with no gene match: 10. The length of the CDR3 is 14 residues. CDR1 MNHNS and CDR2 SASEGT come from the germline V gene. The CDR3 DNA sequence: TGTGCCAGCAGTACCGACAGGGGAGGAAGCGAAGCTTTCTTT. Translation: CASSTDRGGSEAFF.

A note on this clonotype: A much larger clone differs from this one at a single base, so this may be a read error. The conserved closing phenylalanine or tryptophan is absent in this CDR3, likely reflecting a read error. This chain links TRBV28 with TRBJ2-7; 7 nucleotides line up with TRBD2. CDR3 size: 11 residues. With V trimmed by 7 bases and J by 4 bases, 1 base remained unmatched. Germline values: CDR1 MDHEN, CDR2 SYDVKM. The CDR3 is CASTGLYEQYL. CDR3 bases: TGTGCCAGCACGGGACTATACGAGCAGTACCTC.

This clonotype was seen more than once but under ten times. The CDR3 DNA follows: TGCGCCAGCAGCCGCTCCGGACTTTCGGCAGATACGCAGTATTTT. Residues: CASSRSGLSADTQYF. The chain couples TRBV4-1 to TRBJ2-3, with D tentatively TRBD2 (5 bases). The germline gives CDR1 MGHRA, CDR2 YSYEKL. The CDR3 totals 15 residues. The V end lost 4 bases, the J end lost 4 bases, and 15 bases lay between the germline ends.